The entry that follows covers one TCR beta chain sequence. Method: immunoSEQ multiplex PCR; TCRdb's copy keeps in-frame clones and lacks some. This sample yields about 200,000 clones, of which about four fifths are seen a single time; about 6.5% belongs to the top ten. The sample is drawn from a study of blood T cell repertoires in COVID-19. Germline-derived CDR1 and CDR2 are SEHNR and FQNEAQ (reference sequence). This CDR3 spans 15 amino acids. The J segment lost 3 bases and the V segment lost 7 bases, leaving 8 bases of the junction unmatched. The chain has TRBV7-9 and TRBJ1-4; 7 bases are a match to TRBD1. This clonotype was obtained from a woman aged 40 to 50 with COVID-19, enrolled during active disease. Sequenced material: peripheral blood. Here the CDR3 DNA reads TGTGCCAGCATCAAACTACAGGGGTCTAATGAAAAACTGTTTTTT. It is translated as CASIKLQGSNEKLFF.